Shown below are 25 T cell receptor beta chains from a single sample sequenced in a study of spatial heterogeneity in lung cancer. The study's findings and limits: The study found that expanded intratumoral alpha and beta TCR counts tracked tumor mutation counts.

Using its own MiXCR run on the 5' RACE reads, TCRdb lists one record per CDR3 protein. The repertoire holds about 18,000 distinct CDR3 sequences, with under 10% as singletons. These TCRs' antigens remain unknown. Time point specified: sample taken at primary tumor resection. The sequenced sample was lung tumor tissue, obtained at surgery. These receptors were taken from a male donor with early-stage non-small cell lung cancer.

This clonotype ranks as medium-sized. The chain has TRBV5-1 and TRBJ2-2, with a weak D call TRBD2 (6 bases). Germline V gives CDR1 SGHRS, CDR2 YFSETQ. CDR3 size: 17 residues. The ends were cut back, 1 base at V and 0 bases at J, with 13 bases in the middle. The CDR3 here is CASSLTMGGANTGELFF. The CDR3 DNA reads TGCGCCAGCAGCTTGACAATGGGCGGGGCGAACACCGGGGAGCTGTTTTTT.

This clonotype has a count of ten or more. J is TRBJ2-1 and V is TRBV12-5; 13 bases map to TRBD2. With 1 base clipped from V and 2 bases from J, the junction kept 5 bases outside the gene matches. In germline, CDR1 is LGHNT, CDR2 FRNRAP. The length of the CDR3 is 18 residues. The CDR3, as DNA: TGTGCTAGTGGTTTGGAAAAAACTAGCGGGGGGGCCTACAATGAGCAGTTCTTC. This encodes CASGLEKTSGGAYNEQFF.

This clonotype was recorded at least ten times. This chain joins TRBV5-6 and TRBJ1-1, with a weak D call TRBD1 (6 bases). V was clipped by 4 bases and J by 10 bases, with 14 bases between them. This CDR3 is 12 amino acids long. Per the germline V gene, CDR1 is SGHDT and CDR2 is YYEEEE. CDR3 coding DNA: TGTGCCAGCAGCCTGGGGCGGGGGCTAGCTTTCTTT. Its translation is CASSLGRGLAFF.

This clonotype came up many times. The chain employs TRBV3-1 and TRBJ1-1, with D uncertain. The germline CDR1 and CDR2 sequences are LGHDT and YNNKEL (reference sequence). V lost 5 bases, J lost 0 bases, and 10 bases lay in between. The length of the CDR3 is 14 residues. The CDR3, as DNA: TGTGCCAGCAGCTCTCGGACGGTGAACACTGAAGCTTTCTTT. This codes for CASSSRTVNTEAFF. The full variable domain, rest sourced from reference TRBV3-1 and TRBJ1-1, is DTAVSQTPKYLVTQMGNDKSIKCEQNLGHDTMYWYKQDSKKFLKIMFSYNNKELIINETVPNRFSPKSPDKAHLNLHINSLELGDSAVYFCASSSRTVNTEAFFGQGTRLTVV.

Many counts were recorded for this clonotype. The rearrangement links TRBV5-1 to TRBJ1-4; 10 bases line up with TRBD1. The V gene end was trimmed by 4 bases and the J gene end by 8 bases; junction bases not matched to a gene: 5. Germline V lookup: CDR1 SGHRS, CDR2 YFSETQ. The CDR3 totals 14 residues. Here the CDR3 DNA reads TGCGCCAGCAGCCAGGGACAGGGGAAAGAAAAACTGTTTTTT. It is translated as CASSQGQGKEKLFF.

V usage is TRBV7-2 and J usage is TRBJ2-7, with 7 bases fitting TRBD1. Germline CDR1 is SGHTA and CDR2 is FQGNSA. This CDR3 has 16 residues. V lost 0 bases to trimming and J lost 0 bases; unmatched junction nucleotides: 5. CDR3 in DNA: TGTGCCAGCAGCTTAGCCCGACAGGGACGCTCCTACGAGCAGTACTTC. Protein sequence: CASSLARQGRSYEQYF.

This clonotype has a handful of counts. V usage is TRBV28 and J usage is TRBJ2-3; 9 bases are a match to TRBD2. The CDR3 runs to 15 residues. V trimming: 2 bases; J trimming: 4 bases; junction bases outside the gene matches: 4. From germline, CDR1 is MDHEN and CDR2 SYDVKM. The CDR3 protein is CASSLQAGGPDTQYF. Here the CDR3 DNA reads TGTGCCAGCAGTTTACAAGCGGGGGGTCCAGATACGCAGTATTTT. Combining the CDR3 with reference TRBV28 and TRBJ2-3 gives the whole variable domain DVKVTQSSRYLVKRTGEKVFLECVQDMDHENMFWYRQDPGLGLRLIYFSYDVKMKEKGDIPEGYSVSREKKERFSLILESASTNQTSMYLCASSLQAGGPDTQYFGPGTRLTVL.

The chain carries TRBV20-1 and TRBJ2-7, with D unclear. Germline CDR1 DFQATT, CDR2 SNEGSKA (reference sequence). Trimming took 6 bases from V and 6 from J, leaving 12 bases between them. The CDR3 loop spans 11 amino acids. This CDR3 reads CSARSLGEQYF. In nucleotides, the CDR3 is TGCAGTGCGCGATCGCTTGGCGAGCAGTACTTC.

This clonotype was picked up many times. V gene TRBV11-2 combines with J gene TRBJ1-1; TRBD1 might be the D (5 bases). This CDR3 spans 14 amino acids. The V and J ends lost 5 bases and 5 bases respectively, with 15 bases between them. Germline CDR1 is SGHAT and CDR2 is FQNNGV. The CDR3 loop is CASSPRGGLTEAFF. Here the CDR3 DNA reads TGTGCCAGCAGCCCCCGGGGGGGATTAACTGAAGCTTTCTTT.

This clonotype was counted ten times or more. The J gene is TRBJ2-5, the V gene TRBV5-1; unclear D gene. This CDR3 comprises 15 residues. The germline gives CDR1 SGHRS, CDR2 YFSETQ. Trimming took off 0 bases at V and 5 bases at J, with 14 bases between the two ends. CDR3 sequence (DNA): TGCGCCAGCAGCTTGGCGTACTCCGTACGGGAGACCCAGTACTTC. Amino acids: CASSLAYSVRETQYF.

This clonotype was seen many times. The J gene is TRBJ2-3, the V gene TRBV20-1; 11 bases map to TRBD2. This CDR3 region has 15 residues. CDR1 is DFQATT and CDR2 is SNEGSKA in the germline V gene (reference sequence). V lost 2 bases and J lost 2; bases outside the gene matches: 3. The CDR3 DNA is TGCAGTGCTAGACCGACTAGCGGGGTCACAGATACGCAGTATTTT. This translates into CSARPTSGVTDTQYF.

This clonotype was found a few times. The V gene is TRBV4-3, the J gene TRBJ2-3, with D perhaps matching TRBD2 (6 bases). The CDR3 runs to 14 residues. In germline, CDR1 is LGHNA, CDR2 YSLEER. V lost 4 bases, J lost 0 bases, and 8 bases lay in between. CDR3 DNA: TGCGCCAGCAGCCCCGGGACTAGCACAGATACGCAGTATTTT. As protein: CASSPGTSTDTQYF.

This clonotype was seen ten or more times. The chain combines TRBV5-4 with TRBJ1-2; D gene ambiguous. Trimming took off 4 bases at V and 2 bases at J, with 9 bases between the two ends. Germline-derived CDR1 and CDR2 are SGHNT and YYREEE (reference sequence). The CDR3 extends over 13 amino acids. Here the CDR3 reads CASSPTTNYGYTF. The CDR3 coding sequence is TGTGCCAGCAGCCCGACAACGAACTATGGCTACACCTTC.

The V call is TRBV7-8, the J call TRBJ1-1; D may be TRBD1 (5 bases). Germline V gives CDR1 SGHVS, CDR2 FQNEAQ. V dropped 3 bases and J dropped 5 bases, with 16 bases sitting between them. This CDR3 has 15 residues. In DNA, the CDR3 is TGTGCCAGCAGCTTGGAGGGACCGTGGAGGACTGAAGCTTTCTTT. Protein sequence: CASSLEGPWRTEAFF.

V gene TRBV6-1 combines with J gene TRBJ2-5; a possible D gene is TRBD1 (6 bases). Trimming shortened V by 0 bases and J by 3 bases, and 8 bases separated the two germline ends. The CDR3 is 14 amino acids. Germline V lookup: CDR1 MNHNS, CDR2 SASEGT. The CDR3 is CASSEANREETQYF. The DNA of the CDR3 is TGTGCCAGCAGTGAAGCGAACAGGGAAGAGACCCAGTACTTC.

This clonotype was counted ten times or more. The chain couples TRBV6-6 to TRBJ2-1; TRBD2 is a possible D gene (6 bases). Germline CDR1 reads MNHNY; CDR2 reads SVGAGI (reference sequence). The CDR3 spans 12 residues. The ends were cut back, 5 bases at V and 14 bases at J, with 16 bases in the middle. CDR3 protein: CASSQGKGRKFF. The CDR3 nucleotides read TGTGCCAGCAGTCAAGGGAAAGGGAGGAAGTTCTTC.

For this clonotype: This may be a read error: a much more frequent sequence differs by one nucleotide. The chain is built from TRBV5-1 and TRBJ1-1; D not resolved. V lost 4 bases to trimming and J lost 2 bases, with 9 bases between them. This CDR3 comprises 13 residues. Per germline, CDR1 SGHRS and CDR2 YFSETQ. The CDR3 region is CASSTGINTEAFF. CDR3 coding DNA: TGCGCCAGCAGCACCGGAATAAACACTGAAGCTTTCTTT.

Relative to its sample, this clonotype is medium-sized (0.01 to 0.1%). The V call is TRBV20-1, the J call TRBJ2-2; D might be TRBD1 (5 bases). The CDR3 is made up of 13 amino acids. The germline V and J ends were trimmed by 0 bases and 11 bases, with 13 bases remaining between them. The germline V gene has CDR1 DFQATT and CDR2 SNEGSKA (reference sequence). CDR3 coding DNA: TGCAGTGCTAGAGACCCCCAGGGTCGCGAGCTGTTTTTT. Translated: CSARDPQGRELFF.

In its sample, this clonotype is large. The chain employs TRBV9 and TRBJ1-4, with TRBD1 identical over 7 bases. Germline V gives CDR1 SGDLS, CDR2 YYNGEE. The J segment lost 3 bases and the V segment lost 4 bases, leaving 6 bases of the junction unmatched. The CDR3 loop spans 15 amino acids. CDR3 DNA: TGTGCCAGCAGCTTTACCGGGACAGCTAATGAAAAACTGTTTTTT. It is translated as CASSFTGTANEKLFF.

The chain links TRBV27 to TRBJ2-1, with a possible D match to TRBD1 (6 bases). Trimming cost V 6 bases and J 0 bases, with 12 bases left between them. The CDR3 consists of 15 residues. Germline values: CDR1 MNHEY, CDR2 SMNVEV (reference sequence). The CDR3 coding sequence is TGTGCCAGCAGGACCGGACAGAGCTCCTACAATGAGCAGTTCTTC. It yields the protein CASRTGQSSYNEQFF.

In this sample, this clonotype turned up many times. V is TRBV24-1 and J is TRBJ1-5; 10 bases are a match to TRBD1. Looked up from germline, CDR1 is KGHDR and CDR2 is SFDVKD. The J segment lost 3 bases and the V segment lost 5 bases, leaving 9 bases of the junction unmatched. CDR3 length: 17 amino acids. CDR3 nucleotides: TGTGCCACCAGTGGGACAGGGGGTGTTTTCGACAATCAGCCCCAGCATTTT. It encodes CATSGTGGVFDNQPQHF.

Judged by abundance, this clonotype is medium-sized. V and J are TRBV20-1 and TRBJ2-1; D is undetermined. In germline, CDR1 is DFQATT, CDR2 SNEGSKA (reference sequence). Trimming left V 1 base short and J 5 bases short, with 9 bases between. The CDR3 totals 13 residues. The CDR3 sequence is CSARVRPNNEQFF. In DNA form, the CDR3 reads TGCAGTGCTAGAGTTCGACCCAACAATGAGCAGTTCTTC.

This clonotype was recorded a few times. The chain joins TRBV11-3 to TRBJ2-1, with D uncertain. The CDR3 is made up of 15 amino acids. Germline values: CDR1 SGHNT, CDR2 YENEEA. The V end lost 1 base, the J end lost 3 bases, and 10 bases lay between the germline ends. The CDR3 protein is CASSLGGYGYNEQFF. The CDR3 DNA reads as TGTGCCAGCAGCTTAGGAGGATACGGCTACAATGAGCAGTTCTTC. Drawing the rest from reference TRBV11-3 and TRBJ2-1, the complete variable domain is EAGVVQSPRYKIIEKKQPVAFWCNPISGHNTLYWYLQNLGQGPELLIRYENEEAVDDSQLPKDRFSAERLKGVDSTLKIQPAELGDSAVYLCASSLGGYGYNEQFFGPGTRLTVL.

This rearrangement joins TRBV12-3 or TRBV12-4 to TRBJ2-7, with 13 nucleotides matching TRBD2. With 3 bases clipped from V and 2 bases from J, the junction kept 4 bases outside the gene matches. The CDR3 length is 16 residues. The CDR3 DNA reads as TGTGCCAGCAGTTTGTCAGGGACTAGCGGGACCTACGAGCAGTACTTC. Translating it yields CASSLSGTSGTYEQYF.

This chain links TRBV12-5 with TRBJ2-7; the D gene could be TRBD1 or TRBD2 (5 bases each). Trimming shortened V by 2 bases and J by 2 bases, and 13 bases separated the two germline ends. This CDR3 has 15 residues. Germline V gives CDR1 LGHNT, CDR2 FRNRAP. CDR3 nucleotides: TGTGCTAGTGGTTTGTCCGGGACCCCAACCTACGAGCAGTACTTC. This translates into CASGLSGTPTYEQYF. The full variable domain, in which reference TRBV12-5 and TRBJ2-7 provide the parts outside the CDR3, is DARVTQTPRHKVTEMGQEVTMRCQPILGHNTVFWYRQTMMQGLELLAYFRNRAPLDDSGMPKDRFSAEMPDATLATLKIQPSEPRDSAVYFCASGLSGTPTYEQYFGPGTRLTVT.